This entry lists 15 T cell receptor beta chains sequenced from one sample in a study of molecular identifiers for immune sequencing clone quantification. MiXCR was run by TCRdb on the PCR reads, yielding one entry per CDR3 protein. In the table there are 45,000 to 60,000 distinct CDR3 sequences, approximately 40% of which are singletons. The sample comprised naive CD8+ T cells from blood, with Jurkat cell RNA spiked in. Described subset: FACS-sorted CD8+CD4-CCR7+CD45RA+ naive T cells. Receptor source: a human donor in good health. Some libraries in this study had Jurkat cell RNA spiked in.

The CDR3 DNA follows: TGTGCCAGCAGTCCACTTACTTTTGCCCCTGGGTGGACTGTCACTGAAGCTTTCTTT. It codes for CASSPLTFAPGWTVTEAFF. V usage is TRBV28 and J usage is TRBJ1-1; no reliable D call. Trimming cost V 5 bases and J 4 bases, with 29 bases left between them. The CDR3 is 19 residues long. Germline CDR1 is MDHEN and CDR2 is SYDVKM. Looking up the rest from reference TRBV28 and TRBJ1-1 gives the full variable domain: DVKVTQSSRYLVKRTGEKVFLECVQDMDHENMFWYRQDPGLGLRLIYFSYDVKMKEKGDIPEGYSVSREKKERFSLILESASTNQTSMYLCASSPLTFAPGWTVTEAFFGQGTRLTVV.

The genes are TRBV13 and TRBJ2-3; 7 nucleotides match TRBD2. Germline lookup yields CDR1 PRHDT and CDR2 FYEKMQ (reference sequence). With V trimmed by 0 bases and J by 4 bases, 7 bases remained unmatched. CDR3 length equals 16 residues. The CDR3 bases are TGTGCCAGCAGCTTAGGGCGGGAGTGGGGTGCAGATACGCAGTATTTT. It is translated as CASSLGREWGADTQYF.

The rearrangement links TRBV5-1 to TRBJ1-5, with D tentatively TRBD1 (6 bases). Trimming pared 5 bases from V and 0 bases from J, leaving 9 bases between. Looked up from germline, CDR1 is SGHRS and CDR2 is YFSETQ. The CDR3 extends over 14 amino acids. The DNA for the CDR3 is TGCGCCAGCAGTGCAGGGGTTAGCAATCAGCCCCAGCATTTT. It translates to CASSAGVSNQPQHF.

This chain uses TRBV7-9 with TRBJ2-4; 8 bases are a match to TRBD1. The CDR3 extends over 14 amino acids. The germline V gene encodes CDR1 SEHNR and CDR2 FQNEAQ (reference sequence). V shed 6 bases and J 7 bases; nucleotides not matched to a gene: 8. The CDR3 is CASSRTGSLNIQYF. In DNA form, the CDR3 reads TGTGCCAGCAGTCGGACAGGGAGTTTGAACATTCAGTACTTC.

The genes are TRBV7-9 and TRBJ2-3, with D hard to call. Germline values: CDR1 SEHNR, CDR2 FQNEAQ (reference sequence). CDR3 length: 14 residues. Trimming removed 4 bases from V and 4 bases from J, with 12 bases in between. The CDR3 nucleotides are TGTGCCAGCAGCTCCAGGACCGGCTCAGATACGCAGTATTTT. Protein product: CASSSRTGSDTQYF.

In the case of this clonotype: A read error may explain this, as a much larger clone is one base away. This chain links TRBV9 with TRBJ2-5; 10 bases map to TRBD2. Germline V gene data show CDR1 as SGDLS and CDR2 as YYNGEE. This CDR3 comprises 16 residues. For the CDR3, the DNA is TGTGCCAGCAGCGTAGGAGCGGGAGGGGCCCAAGGGACCCAGTACTTC. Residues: CASSVGAGGAQGTQYF.

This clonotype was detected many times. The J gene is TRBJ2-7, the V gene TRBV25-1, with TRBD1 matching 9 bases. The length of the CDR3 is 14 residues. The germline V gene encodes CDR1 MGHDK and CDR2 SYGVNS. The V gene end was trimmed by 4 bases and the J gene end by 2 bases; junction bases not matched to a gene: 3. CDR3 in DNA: TGTGCCAGCAGTGGGGGGACAGGGCCCTACGAGCAGTACTTC. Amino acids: CASSGGTGPYEQYF.

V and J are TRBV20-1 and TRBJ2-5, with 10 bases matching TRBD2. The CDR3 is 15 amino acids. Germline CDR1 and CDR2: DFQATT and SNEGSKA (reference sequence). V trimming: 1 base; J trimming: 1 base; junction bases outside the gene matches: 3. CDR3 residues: CSARGAGGFQETQYF. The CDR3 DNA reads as TGCAGTGCTAGAGGAGCGGGAGGGTTCCAAGAGACCCAGTACTTC.

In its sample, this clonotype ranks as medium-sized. Here the CDR3 DNA reads TGTGCCAGCAGCTTAGTAGGGGACAGAGCCTACAATGAGCAGTTCTTC. Its protein product is CASSLVGDRAYNEQFF. The chain uses TRBV7-2 and TRBJ2-1; TRBD1 matches 7 bases. Germline CDR1 SGHTA, CDR2 FQGNSA. Trimming removed 1 base from V and 2 bases from J; junction bases left unmatched: 5. This CDR3 is built from 16 residues.

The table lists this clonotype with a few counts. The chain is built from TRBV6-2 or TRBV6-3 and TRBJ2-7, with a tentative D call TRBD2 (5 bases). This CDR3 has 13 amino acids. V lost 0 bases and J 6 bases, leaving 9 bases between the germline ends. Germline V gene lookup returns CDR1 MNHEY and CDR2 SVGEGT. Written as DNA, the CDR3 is TGTGCCAGCAGTTACTCGATTGAGGGCGAGCAGTACTTC. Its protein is CASSYSIEGEQYF.

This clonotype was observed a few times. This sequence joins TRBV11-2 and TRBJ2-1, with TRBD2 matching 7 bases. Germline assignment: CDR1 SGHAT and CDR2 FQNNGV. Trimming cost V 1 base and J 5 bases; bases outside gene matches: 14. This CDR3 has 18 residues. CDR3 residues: CASSLVLAAPHEDNEQFF. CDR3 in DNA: TGTGCCAGCAGCTTAGTCCTAGCGGCCCCACACGAGGACAATGAGCAGTTCTTC.

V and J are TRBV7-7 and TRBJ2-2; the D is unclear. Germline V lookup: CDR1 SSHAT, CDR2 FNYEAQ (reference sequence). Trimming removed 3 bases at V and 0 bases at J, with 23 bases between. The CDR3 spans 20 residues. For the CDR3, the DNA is TGTGCCAGCAGCTTGAGAGGTGCTCAGATCCCTGGGACGAACACCGGGGAGCTGTTTTTT. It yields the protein CASSLRGAQIPGTNTGELFF.

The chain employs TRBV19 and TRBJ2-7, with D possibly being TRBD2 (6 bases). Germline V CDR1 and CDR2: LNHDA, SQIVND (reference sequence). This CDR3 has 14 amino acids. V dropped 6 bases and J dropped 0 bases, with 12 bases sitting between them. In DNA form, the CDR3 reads TGTGCCAGTAGAGGGAGGCCCGACTCCTACGAGCAGTACTTC. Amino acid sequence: CASRGRPDSYEQYF. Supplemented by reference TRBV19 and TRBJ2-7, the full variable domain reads DGGITQSPKYLFRKEGQNVTLSCEQNLNHDAMYWYRQDPGQGLRLIYYSQIVNDFQKGDIAEGYSVSREKKESFPLTVTSAQKNPTAFYLCASRGRPDSYEQYFGPGTRLTVT.

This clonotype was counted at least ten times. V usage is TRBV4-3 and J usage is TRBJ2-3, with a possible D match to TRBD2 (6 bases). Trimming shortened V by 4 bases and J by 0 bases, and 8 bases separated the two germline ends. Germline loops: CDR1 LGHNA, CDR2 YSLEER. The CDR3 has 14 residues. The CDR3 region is CASSPGRSTDTQYF. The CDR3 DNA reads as TGCGCCAGCAGCCCGGGGAGGAGCACAGATACGCAGTATTTT.

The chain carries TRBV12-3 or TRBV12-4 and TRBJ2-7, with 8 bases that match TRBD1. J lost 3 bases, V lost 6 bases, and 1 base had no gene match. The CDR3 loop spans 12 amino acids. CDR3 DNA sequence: TGTGCCAGCAGGGGACAGGTCTACGAGCAGTACTTC. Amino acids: CASRGQVYEQYF.